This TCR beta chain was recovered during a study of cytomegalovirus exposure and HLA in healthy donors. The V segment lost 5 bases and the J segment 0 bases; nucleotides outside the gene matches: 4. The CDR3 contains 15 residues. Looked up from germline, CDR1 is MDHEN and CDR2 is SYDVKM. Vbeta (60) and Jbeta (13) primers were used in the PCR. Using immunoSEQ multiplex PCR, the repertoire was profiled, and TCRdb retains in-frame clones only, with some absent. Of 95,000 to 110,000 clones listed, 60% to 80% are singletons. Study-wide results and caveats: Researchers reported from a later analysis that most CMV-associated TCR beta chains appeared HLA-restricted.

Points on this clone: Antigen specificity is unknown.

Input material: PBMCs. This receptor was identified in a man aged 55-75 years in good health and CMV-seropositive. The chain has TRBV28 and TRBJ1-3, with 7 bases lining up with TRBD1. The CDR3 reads CASSPGTASGNTIYF. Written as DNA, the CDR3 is TGTGCCAGCAGTCCCGGGACAGCCTCTGGAAACACCATATATTTT.